These 21 T cell receptor beta chains came from one sample sequenced in a study of T cells after yellow fever vaccination. TCRdb re-derived calls from the 5' RACE reads in MiXCR, one entry per CDR3 protein. The sample gives tens of thousands of distinct CDR3 sequences, 5% to 6% of which show up once; about 12% is in the top ten. Sequenced here: PBMCs, either bulk or a sorted T-cell subset (CD4+, CD8+, memory, or dextramer-sorted; not recorded which), sampled 15 days after the yellow fever booster vaccination. These receptors originate from a man aged 30 to 45 who received the YFV17D yellow fever vaccine.

This clonotype has ten or more counts. The rearrangement joins TRBV6-4 to TRBJ2-1; D assignment may be TRBD1 or TRBD2 (5 bases each). Deletions cut 2 bases from V and 10 bases from J, with 18 bases between. The germline V gene has CDR1 MRHNA and CDR2 SNTAGT. The CDR3 totals 15 residues. CDR3 sequence (DNA): TGTGCCAGCAGTGACCGGGACGCAGAACCGAACGAGCAGTTCTTC. Its protein is CASSDRDAEPNEQFF.

Many counts were recorded for this clonotype. The chain has TRBV30 and TRBJ2-1, with 8 bases fitting TRBD1. V gave up 4 bases and J gave up 11 bases; unmatched junction bases: 7. In germline, CDR1 is GTSNPN, CDR2 SVGIG (reference sequence). This CDR3 has 12 amino acids. DNA for the CDR3: TGTGCCTGGAATCCCGGACAGGGAAAGCAGTTCTTC. Its protein is CAWNPGQGKQFF.

This clonotype was seen repeatedly, ten times or more. The V call is TRBV20-1, the J call TRBJ2-1, with TRBD2 identical over 11 bases. The length of the CDR3 is 14 residues. Per germline, CDR1 DFQATT and CDR2 SNEGSKA (reference sequence). The V gene end was trimmed by 4 bases and the J gene end by 3 bases; junction bases not matched to a gene: 2. The CDR3 nucleotides read TGCAGTGCTATGGGACTAGCGGACTACAATGAGCAGTTCTTC. Translated, it gives CSAMGLADYNEQFF.

The CDR3 DNA sequence: TGTGCCAGCAGCTTAGCGGGACTAGCGGGAGCTGGGGCCAACGTCCTGACTTTC. Translation gives CASSLAGLAGAGANVLTF. This sequence joins TRBV7-2 and TRBJ2-6; TRBD2 matches at 14 bases. The junction had 0 bases not matched to a gene; V was cut back by 0 bases and J by 2 bases. This CDR3 comprises 18 residues. Germline loops: CDR1 SGHTA, CDR2 FQGNSA.

This clonotype was detected many times. This chain connects TRBV7-2 to TRBJ2-5; D is perhaps TRBD2 (6 bases). V lost 0 bases to trimming and J lost 1 base, with 9 bases between them. Germline V gene lookup returns CDR1 SGHTA and CDR2 FQGNSA. The CDR3 runs to 15 residues. CDR3 region: CASSLATSPQETQYF. CDR3 bases: TGTGCCAGCAGCTTAGCGACTAGTCCCCAAGAGACCCAGTACTTC.

In nucleotides, the CDR3 is TGTGCCAGCTCATTAAACGCCTCCTACGAGCAGTACTTC. As protein: CASSLNASYEQYF. The V gene is TRBV2, the J gene TRBJ2-7; D ambiguous. The germline V and J ends were trimmed by 8 bases and 0 bases, with 11 bases remaining between them. Germline CDR1 is SNHLY and CDR2 is FYNNEI. This CDR3 spans 13 amino acids.

This clonotype was found many times. The V call is TRBV12-3 or TRBV12-4, the J call TRBJ1-2; D unclear. V was clipped by 6 bases and J by 0 bases, with 8 bases between them. The CDR3 has 13 amino acids. The CDR3 DNA sequence: TGTGCCAGCAGCCTAAGTTCTAACTATGGCTACACCTTC. Protein product: CASSLSSNYGYTF.

In its sample, this clonotype was seen many times. This CDR3 is CSARVSGTGPDTQYF. The CDR3 DNA sequence: TGCAGTGCTAGAGTGTCCGGGACAGGCCCAGATACGCAGTATTTT. The chain joins TRBV20-1 to TRBJ2-3; TRBD1 aligns across 8 bases. Losses at the gene ends were 1 base for V and 4 bases for J; bases not matched to a gene: 7. The length of the CDR3 is 15 residues. CDR1 is DFQATT, CDR2 SNEGSKA, per germline (reference sequence).

This clonotype was counted many times. V and J are TRBV19 and TRBJ1-4; D is ambiguous. With 8 bases removed from V and 2 bases from J, the gap between germline ends came to 12 bases. Germline-derived CDR1 and CDR2 are LNHDA and SQIVND (reference sequence). The length of the CDR3 is 14 residues. The CDR3 DNA sequence: TGTGCCAGTCAGACCCGAGCGACTAATGAAAAACTGTTTTTT. It specifies CASQTRATNEKLFF.

This clonotype was counted at least ten times. The rearrangement uses TRBV28 and TRBJ2-1, with D possibly TRBD1 on 6 matching bases. Germline values: CDR1 MDHEN, CDR2 SYDVKM. With 5 bases removed from V and 6 bases from J, the gap between germline ends came to 20 bases. The CDR3 is made up of 16 amino acids. CDR3 coding DNA: TGTGCCAGCAGTCTCAGGGGCAGGGGTGGTGGCAATGAGCAGTTCTTC. Translating it yields CASSLRGRGGGNEQFF.

At least ten counts were recorded for this clonotype. The chain couples TRBV20-1 to TRBJ1-3; D is unresolved. CDR3 length: 13 amino acids. Germline assignment: CDR1 DFQATT and CDR2 SNEGSKA (reference sequence). V lost 0 bases to trimming and J lost 5 bases, with 8 bases between them. The CDR3 region is CSARDIERNTIYF. CDR3 DNA: TGCAGTGCTAGAGACATAGAAAGAAACACCATATATTTT.

This clonotype was detected only a few times. The chain joins TRBV7-6 to TRBJ2-6; unclear D gene. The germline V and J ends were trimmed by 1 base and 0 bases, with 1 base remaining between them. The length of the CDR3 is 14 residues. Germline V gives CDR1 SGHVS, CDR2 FNYEAQ. In nucleotides, the CDR3 is TGTGCCAGCAGCTTAGTCTCTGGGGCCAACGTCCTGACTTTC. Protein product: CASSLVSGANVLTF.

There are many counts of this clonotype. The chain is built from TRBV4-2 and TRBJ2-3; unclear D gene. Germline CDR1 and CDR2: LGHNA and YNFKEQ. Trimming left V 4 bases short and J 5 bases short, with 10 bases between. This CDR3 has 13 amino acids. DNA of the CDR3: TGTGCCAGCAGCCTAGATCGTCTAGATACGCAGTATTTT. The encoded protein is CASSLDRLDTQYF.

There are many counts of this clonotype. The gene calls are TRBV3-1 and TRBJ1-2, with D maybe TRBD1 (5 bases). Germline assignment: CDR1 LGHDT and CDR2 YNNKEL (reference sequence). The V end lost 5 bases, the J end lost 2 bases, and 12 bases lay between the germline ends. This CDR3 has 14 residues. CDR3 coding DNA: TGTGCCAGCAGCTCGTGGACAAAGAACTATGGCTACACCTTC. Translated: CASSSWTKNYGYTF. The full variable domain, completed using reference TRBV3-1 and TRBJ1-2, is DTAVSQTPKYLVTQMGNDKSIKCEQNLGHDTMYWYKQDSKKFLKIMFSYNNKELIINETVPNRFSPKSPDKAHLNLHINSLELGDSAVYFCASSSWTKNYGYTFGSGTRLTVV.

This clonotype was recorded at least ten times. The chain joins TRBV3-1 to TRBJ2-1; D unresolved. The germline V gene encodes CDR1 LGHDT and CDR2 YNNKEL (reference sequence). Trimming shortened V by 1 base and J by 4 bases, and 5 bases separated the two germline ends. The length of the CDR3 is 13 residues. This chain's CDR3 is CASSQVSYNEQFF. CDR3 nucleotide sequence: TGTGCCAGCAGCCAAGTCTCGTACAATGAGCAGTTCTTC.

Ten or more counts support this clonotype. The gene calls are TRBV30 and TRBJ2-1; 7 bases match TRBD1. V was clipped by 2 bases and J by 8 bases; unmatched bases: 6. The germline CDR1 and CDR2 sequences are GTSNPN and SVGIG (reference sequence). The CDR3 runs to 13 residues. The chain's CDR3 is CAWSRDSSDEQFF. In DNA form, the CDR3 reads TGTGCCTGGAGTCGGGACAGCTCCGATGAGCAGTTCTTC. The variable domain in full, with the rest retrieved from reference TRBV30 and TRBJ2-1, is SQTIHQWPATLVQPVGSPLSLECTVEGTSNPNLYWYRQAAGRGLQLLFYSVGIGQISSEVPQNLSASRPQDRQFILSSKKLLLSDSGFYLCAWSRDSSDEQFFGPGTRLTVL.

This clonotype came up many times. This chain uses TRBV20-1 with TRBJ2-3; possibly TRBD1 for D (5 bases). Germline CDR1 and CDR2: DFQATT and SNEGSKA (reference sequence). Trimming cost V 0 bases and J 2 bases, with 15 bases left between them. The CDR3 spans 16 residues. For the CDR3, the DNA is TGCAGTGCTAGAGATTCTGGCAGGGATTACACAGATACGCAGTATTTT. Translating gives CSARDSGRDYTDTQYF.

The sample holds many counts of this clonotype. The rearrangement joins TRBV5-6 to TRBJ2-3; D is unclear. The germline V and J ends were trimmed by 2 bases and 4 bases, with 14 bases remaining between them. CDR1 SGHDT and CDR2 YYEEEE come from the germline V gene. The CDR3 contains 15 residues. This CDR3 reads CASSFDRKVADTQYF. CDR3 in DNA: TGTGCCAGCAGCTTTGACCGGAAGGTGGCAGATACGCAGTATTTT.

Comments on this clonotype: Just one base apart from a much larger clone, this may be a read error. The J gene is TRBJ2-7, the V gene TRBV3-1, with TRBD2 identical over 9 bases. J was trimmed by 7 bases and V by 5 bases; bases with no gene match: 12. Germline CDR1 and CDR2: LGHDT and YNNKEL (reference sequence). CDR3 length equals 15 residues. DNA of the CDR3: TGTGCCAGCAGCTATGGGACTAGCTCTTGTCGGGAGCAGTACTTC. Its translation: CASSYGTSSCREQYF.

At least ten counts were recorded for this clonotype. This chain links TRBV5-1 with TRBJ1-6; D remains unclear. The germline V gene encodes CDR1 SGHRS and CDR2 YFSETQ. The CDR3 contains 14 residues. The germline V and J ends were trimmed by 1 base and 5 bases, with 7 bases remaining between them. CDR3 sequence (DNA): TGCGCCAGCAGCTTGAGGGATAATAATTCACCCCTCCACTTT. Translation: CASSLRDNNSPLHF.

The chain employs TRBV7-2 and TRBJ2-2; D remains ambiguous. V lost 1 base and J lost 2, with 8 bases in between. CDR1 is SGHTA and CDR2 is FQGNSA in the germline V gene. The length of the CDR3 is 15 residues. DNA of the CDR3: TGTGCCAGCAGCTTAGTTGGCAGCAACACCGGGGAGCTGTTTTTT. Translation: CASSLVGSNTGELFF. Combining the CDR3 with reference TRBV7-2 and TRBJ2-2 gives the whole variable domain GAGVSQSPSNKVTEKGKDVELRCDPISGHTALYWYRQSLGQGLEFLIYFQGNSAPDKSGLPSDRFSAERTGGSVSTLTIQRTQQEDSAVYLCASSLVGSNTGELFFGEGSRLTVL.